This T cell receptor (beta chain) was sequenced during a study of PD-L1 blockade in urothelial cancer. About the study: Analysis of the blood was performed 3 weeks (second dose) and 6 weeks after treatment start. There were a median of about 150,000 T cells in blood samples.

This clone was picked up one time. Its specificity is not known. V gave up 6 bases and J gave up 7 bases, with 13 bases separating them. This CDR3 comprises 13 residues. Germline V CDR1 and CDR2: SGHAT, FQNNGV. Sequenced by immunoSEQ multiplex PCR; TCRdb stores in-frame clones only, minus some. The data hold tens of thousands of clones, with around 72% observed a single time. The time point here: pretreatment peripheral blood. All patients handed over anywhere from 1 to 8 samples, pretreatment and on-treatment. Overall study findings and caveats: When measured at 3 weeks, tumor-associated blood clones expanded more in durable-benefit patients.

The receptor was derived from a man between 65 and 80 years old with urothelial cancer. Sequenced material: PBMCs, taken around atezolizumab (anti-PD-L1) treatment. This chain uses TRBV11-2 with TRBJ2-1, with a possible D match to TRBD2 (6 bases). The CDR3 here is CASSQLALNEQFF. CDR3 in DNA: TGTGCCAGCAGTCAACTAGCATTGAATGAGCAGTTCTTC.